Shown below are 22 T cell receptor beta chains from a single sample sequenced in a study of cytomegalovirus exposure and HLA in healthy donors. The primer mix had 60 Vbeta and 13 Jbeta primers. This table comes from immunoSEQ multiplex PCR, and its TCRdb copy is limited to in-frame clones, with some not included. Of approximately 120,000 clones in the sample, 81% were seen once. The source material was PBMCs. The receptor source for this set is a man aged 18 to 30 in good health and CMV-seronegative.

V gene TRBV11-2 combines with J gene TRBJ1-2, with D possibly TRBD1 on 5 matching bases. Trimming cost V 4 bases and J 4 bases, with 10 bases left between them. There are 13 residues in the CDR3. CDR1 and CDR2 (germline): SGHAT, FQNNGV. Here the CDR3 reads CASSSDRFYGYTF. CDR3 in DNA: TGTGCCAGCAGCTCTGACAGATTCTATGGCTACACCTTC.

V and J are TRBV5-6 and TRBJ1-2; 9 bases align to TRBD1. The V gene's germline CDR1 is SGHDT and CDR2 YYEEEE. V lost 4 bases and J lost 7; bases outside the gene matches: 11. The CDR3 extends over 15 amino acids. Here the CDR3 reads CASSAGTGRVSGYTF. In nucleotides, the CDR3 is TGTGCCAGCAGCGCCGGGACAGGGAGGGTGAGTGGCTACACCTTC.

The chain is built from TRBV10-1 and TRBJ2-2, with 10 bases matching TRBD2. The CDR3 length is 16 residues. With 7 bases clipped from V and 0 bases from J, the junction kept 5 bases outside the gene matches. CDR1 and CDR2 from the germline V gene are WNHNN and SYGVQD (reference sequence). The CDR3 DNA sequence: TGCGCCAGCAAGTGGAGCGGGGGGGCGAACACCGGGGAGCTGTTTTTT. This translates into CASKWSGGANTGELFF.

The chain is built from TRBV2 and TRBJ1-1; D might be TRBD1 (6 bases). Trimming took 6 bases from V and 7 from J, leaving 9 bases between them. CDR3 length: 11 amino acids. CDR1 and CDR2 from the germline V gene are SNHLY and FYNNEI. CDR3 in DNA: TGTGCCAGCAGCCACAGGGTTGAAGCTTTCTTT. It yields the protein CASSHRVEAFF.

The chain uses TRBV4-2 and TRBJ2-1, with 13 bases matching TRBD2. Per the germline V gene, CDR1 is LGHNA and CDR2 is YNFKEQ. CDR3 length: 16 residues. V dropped 6 bases and J dropped 7; count of bases not matched to a gene: 9. The chain's CDR3 is CASSSTSGGPVNEQFF. As DNA, the CDR3 is TGTGCCAGCAGTTCGACTAGCGGGGGGCCAGTGAATGAGCAGTTCTTC.

V and J are TRBV4-1 and TRBJ1-1; perhaps TRBD1 as D (5 bases). Trimming took off 0 bases at V and 1 base at J, with 9 bases between the two ends. Germline lookup yields CDR1 MGHRA and CDR2 YSYEKL. The CDR3 extends over 15 amino acids. CDR3 nucleotide sequence: TGCGCCAGCAGCCAAGATCGGAGGGGGAACACTGAAGCTTTCTTT. This codes for CASSQDRRGNTEAFF.

This chain joins TRBV11-2 and TRBJ2-5; D may be TRBD2 (5 bases). The CDR3 runs to 16 residues. From germline, CDR1 is SGHAT and CDR2 FQNNGV. V was pared by 2 bases and J by 2 bases, with 15 bases between. CDR3 nucleotides: TGTGCCAGCAGCTTATTCGTGTTGGGAGAACAAGAGACCCAGTACTTC. Residues: CASSLFVLGEQETQYF.

The V and J genes are TRBV10-2 and TRBJ2-7; TRBD2 matches at 7 bases. V was clipped by 1 base and J by 4 bases; unmatched bases: 13. Germline CDR1 and CDR2: WSHSY and SAAADI. CDR3 length: 17 amino acids. The CDR3 reads CASSEWEGIGSRYEQYF. The CDR3 DNA follows: TGCGCCAGCAGTGAGTGGGAGGGGATAGGTTCGCGTTACGAGCAGTACTTC.

The chain has TRBV12-5 and TRBJ2-2; D may be TRBD1 (6 bases). CDR1 is LGHNT and CDR2 is FRNRAP in the germline V gene. There are 18 residues in the CDR3. V lost 2 bases to trimming and J lost 7 bases, with 23 bases between them. CDR3 loop: CASGLLAGTRPIDGELFF. Here the CDR3 DNA reads TGTGCTAGTGGTTTGTTGGCAGGGACACGGCCAATTGACGGGGAGCTGTTTTTT.

This chain connects TRBV5-4 to TRBJ1-6, with a weak D call TRBD1 (6 bases). The CDR3 runs 13 residues. Germline CDR1 and CDR2: SGHNT and YYREEE (reference sequence). Trimming removed 2 bases from V and 9 bases from J, with 9 bases in between. CDR3 region: CASSFRGTSPLHF. The CDR3 DNA is TGTGCCAGCAGCTTCAGGGGCACTTCACCCCTCCACTTT.

This clone occurred a few times. The same CDR3 can be traced to other DNA sequences in this sample. The CDR3 nucleotides are TGCGCCAGCAGCCAGGGACTAGCGGCCCTTAATGAGCAGTTCTTC. This gives the protein CASSQGLAALNEQFF. The chain has TRBV4-1 and TRBJ2-1, with 11 positions matching TRBD2. CDR3 size: 15 residues. With V trimmed by 3 bases and J by 7 bases, 5 bases remained unmatched. The V gene's germline CDR1 is MGHRA and CDR2 YSYEKL.

This chain joins TRBV7-9 and TRBJ2-6; TRBD2 agrees at 7 bases. V lost 0 bases and J lost 1; bases outside the gene matches: 9. Germline lookup yields CDR1 SEHNR and CDR2 FQNEAQ (reference sequence). The CDR3 consists of 19 residues. Here the CDR3 reads CASSLALWQGGSGANVLTF. Here the CDR3 DNA reads TGTGCCAGCAGCTTAGCGCTATGGCAGGGAGGGTCTGGGGCCAACGTCCTGACTTTC.

The V gene is TRBV21-1, the J gene TRBJ1-6. TRBV21-1 is a known pseudogene. The CDR3 totals 13 residues. The CDR3 is CASTSGVPSPLHF. DNA for the CDR3: TGTGCCAGCACTTCCGGGGTCCCTTCACCCCTCCACTTT.

The chain employs TRBV5-4 and TRBJ2-5; D gene ambiguous. The CDR3 is 13 residues long. Germline values: CDR1 SGHNT, CDR2 YYREEE (reference sequence). V gave up 0 bases and J gave up 4 bases, with 7 bases separating them. CDR3 region: CASSLDRSETQYF. CDR3 DNA sequence: TGTGCCAGCAGCTTGGACAGATCAGAGACCCAGTACTTC. Full variable domain (outside the CDR3, taken from reference TRBV5-4 and TRBJ2-5): ETGVTQSPTHLIKTRGQQVTLRCSSQSGHNTVSWYQQALGQGPQFIFQYYREEENGRGNFPPRFSGLQFPNYSSELNVNALELDDSALYLCASSLDRSETQYFGPGTRLLVL.

The chain joins TRBV19 to TRBJ2-2; possible D gene TRBD1, 6 bases. CDR1 is LNHDA, CDR2 SQIVND, per germline (reference sequence). The V and J ends lost 5 bases and 6 bases respectively, with 13 bases between them. This CDR3 spans 14 amino acids. CDR3 DNA sequence: TGTGCCAGTAGTTTCTCAGGGGCGGCCGGGGAGCTGTTTTTT. It translates to CASSFSGAAGELFF.

This clone turned up a few times. This rearrangement joins TRBV11-2 to TRBJ2-7; TRBD1 agrees at 11 bases. Germline V gene lookup returns CDR1 SGHAT and CDR2 FQNNGV. The J segment lost 2 bases and the V segment lost 2 bases, leaving 2 bases of the junction unmatched. The length of the CDR3 is 15 residues. The CDR3 bases are TGTGCCAGCAGCTTAAGGGGACAGGGGGCCTACGAGCAGTACTTC. It encodes CASSLRGQGAYEQYF.

This chain joins TRBV27 and TRBJ2-3; 7 bases align to TRBD1. CDR1 is MNHEY, CDR2 SMNVEV, per germline (reference sequence). This CDR3 is 16 amino acids long. The V segment lost 4 bases and the J segment 0 bases; nucleotides outside the gene matches: 7. The CDR3, as DNA: TGTGCCAGCAGTTCATTACAGGGGCGAAGCACAGATACGCAGTATTTT. It specifies CASSSLQGRSTDTQYF.

This chain links TRBV2 with TRBJ1-1, with TRBD1 matching 10 bases. The CDR3 is 14 amino acids. Per germline, CDR1 SNHLY and CDR2 FYNNEI. With V trimmed by 5 bases and J by 5 bases, 5 bases remained unmatched. As DNA, the CDR3 is TGTGCCAGCAGTCCGGACAGGGGGAGGACTGAAGCTTTCTTT. Translating gives CASSPDRGRTEAFF. Looking up the rest from reference TRBV2 and TRBJ1-1 gives the full variable domain: EPEVTQTPSHQVTQMGQEVILRCVPISNHLYFYWYRQILGQKVEFLVSFYNNEISEKSEIFDDQFSVERPDGSNFTLKIRSTKLEDSAMYFCASSPDRGRTEAFFGQGTRLTVV.

The V call is TRBV13, the J call TRBJ2-7, with D hard to call. Germline V gene sequence: CDR1 PRHDT, CDR2 FYEKMQ (reference sequence). The ends were cut back, 2 bases at V and 0 bases at J, with 5 bases in the middle. This CDR3 has 13 amino acids. The CDR3 coding sequence is TGTGCCAGCAGCTTACCCGGCTCCTACGAGCAGTACTTC. Protein sequence: CASSLPGSYEQYF.

The J gene is TRBJ2-7, the V gene TRBV11-2; 7 nucleotides align to TRBD1. Trimming removed 5 bases from V and 2 bases from J; junction bases left unmatched: 18. This CDR3 contains 18 residues. Germline assignment: CDR1 SGHAT and CDR2 FQNNGV. CDR3 DNA: TGTGCCAGCAGCCCCGTGGACAGGTCCCGATCCCGCACCTACGAGCAGTACTTC. Translation: CASSPVDRSRSRTYEQYF.

This clone was detected only a few times. The genes are TRBV9 and TRBJ2-5, with 12 positions matching TRBD2. Germline CDR1 SGDLS, CDR2 YYNGEE. The V and J ends lost 0 bases and 5 bases, in that order; junction bases with no gene match: 8. The CDR3 totals 17 residues. For the CDR3, the DNA is TGTGCCAGCAGCGTAGAAGGACTAGCGGGGCCGGGGGAGACCCAGTACTTC. Translating gives CASSVEGLAGPGETQYF.

In this sample, this clone turned up once. The chain combines TRBV2 with TRBJ2-5, with 7 bases fitting TRBD2. The CDR3 covers 14 residues. Germline trimming cut 5 bases from V and 5 bases from J; bases unmatched to any gene: 8. Germline CDR1 reads SNHLY; CDR2 reads FYNNEI. CDR3 DNA: TGTGCCAGCAGTACGGGACTATCACCGGAGACCCAGTACTTC. This gives the protein CASSTGLSPETQYF.